This T cell receptor beta chain originates from a study of shared clonotypes between healthy human individuals. TCRdb's copy holds only in-frame clones and misses some; the assay was immunoSEQ multiplex PCR. The table shows about 1.1 million clones, with 77% occurring only once. Sequenced input: memory CD4+ T cells from PBMCs. Subset defined: CD45RA-negative fraction. The receptor was isolated from a man aged 18 to 30 in good health. Some clones in this sample may be carry-over from other donors' samples.

CDR3 in DNA: TGTGCCAGCAGCCCGACTAGCGGATCCAGCAATGAGCAGTTCTTC. This translates into CASSPTSGSSNEQFF. The genes are TRBV7-3 and TRBJ2-1; 9 bases are a match to TRBD2. The germline CDR1 and CDR2 sequences are SGHTA and FQGTGA. With 5 bases clipped from V and 6 bases from J, the junction kept 8 bases outside the gene matches. There are 15 residues in the CDR3.